Included here is one T cell receptor (beta chain) sequence, with context. Its antigen is as yet unknown. This record belongs to a study of T cell repertoires in ileal Crohn's disease. Whole-study context: Every patient was operated on for stricturing (approximately 60%) or penetrating (about 39%) complications.

TCRdb keeps only in-frame clones here, not all; method: immunoSEQ multiplex PCR. Among several thousand clones listed, 96% were seen once. The CDR3 consists of 13 residues. Germline lookup yields CDR1 GTSNPN and CDR2 SVGIG (reference sequence). The ends were cut back, 3 bases at V and 3 bases at J, with 10 bases in the middle. Whole-study findings and limits: Compared with non-smokers, active smokers at surgery showed more clonal expansions.

This receptor was obtained from an adult with Crohn's disease. Sample: ileal tissue. The chain uses TRBV30 and TRBJ2-3; weak D call: TRBD1 (6 bases). CDR3 sequence (DNA): TGTGCCTGGAGGGAAACAGGGACAGATACGCAGTATTTT. Protein: CAWRETGTDTQYF. The full variable domain, completed using reference TRBV30 and TRBJ2-3, is SQTIHQWPATLVQPVGSPLSLECTVEGTSNPNLYWYRQAAGRGLQLLFYSVGIGQISSEVPQNLSASRPQDRQFILSSKKLLLSDSGFYLCAWRETGTDTQYFGPGTRLTVL.